The source of this TCR beta chain is a study of shared clonotypes between healthy human individuals. At the level of the study: Researchers assigned three CD4 naive, three CD4 memory, two CD8 naive and one CD8 memory plate to each donor.

CDR3 length equals 14 residues. V lost 3 bases and J 0 bases, leaving 9 bases between the germline ends. Germline CDR1 SGHAT, CDR2 FQNNGV. Method: immunoSEQ multiplex PCR; TCRdb's copy keeps in-frame clones and lacks some. The table shows roughly 680,000 clones, with 72% occurring only once. Whole-study findings and limits: With a handful of donors compared, approximately 5% of naive CD4 clonotypes were shared. In contrast to clonotypes shared by all four donors, non-shared clonotypes had lower generation probabilities.

On this clone itself: The antigen remains undetermined.

Material for sequencing was memory CD4+ T cells sorted from blood. Subset indicated: CD45RA-negative fraction. The rearrangement uses TRBV11-2 and TRBJ2-7, with D unresolved. The receptor was derived from a woman in her twenties or thirties in good health. CDR3 nucleotide sequence: TGTGCCAGCAGCTTGGATCGCGTCTCCTACGAGCAGTACTTC. This gives the protein CASSLDRVSYEQYF. The complete variable domain, with remaining parts taken from reference TRBV11-2 and TRBJ2-7, reads EAGVAQSPRYKIIEKRQSVAFWCNPISGHATLYWYQQILGQGPKLLIQFQNNGVVDDSQLPKDRFSAERLKGVDSTLKIQPAKLEDSAVYLCASSLDRVSYEQYFGPGTRLTVT.